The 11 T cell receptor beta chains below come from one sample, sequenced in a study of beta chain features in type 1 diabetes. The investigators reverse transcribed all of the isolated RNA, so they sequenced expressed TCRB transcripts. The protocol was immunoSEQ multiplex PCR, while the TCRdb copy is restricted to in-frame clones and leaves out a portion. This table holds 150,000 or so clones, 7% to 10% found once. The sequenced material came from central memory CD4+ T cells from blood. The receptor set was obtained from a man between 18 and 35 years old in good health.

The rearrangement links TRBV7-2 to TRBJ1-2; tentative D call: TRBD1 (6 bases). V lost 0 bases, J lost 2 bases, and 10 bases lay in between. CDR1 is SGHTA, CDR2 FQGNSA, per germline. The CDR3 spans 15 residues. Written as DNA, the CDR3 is TGTGCCAGCAGCTTAGCTTCCACAGGGAACTATGGCTACACCTTC. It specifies CASSLASTGNYGYTF.

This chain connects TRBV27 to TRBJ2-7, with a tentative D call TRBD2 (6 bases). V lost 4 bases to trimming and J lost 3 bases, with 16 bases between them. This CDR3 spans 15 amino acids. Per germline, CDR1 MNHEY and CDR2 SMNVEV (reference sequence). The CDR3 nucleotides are TGTGCCAGCAGTTCAAAACCGGGACTGAACTACGAGCAGTACTTC. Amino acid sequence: CASSSKPGLNYEQYF.

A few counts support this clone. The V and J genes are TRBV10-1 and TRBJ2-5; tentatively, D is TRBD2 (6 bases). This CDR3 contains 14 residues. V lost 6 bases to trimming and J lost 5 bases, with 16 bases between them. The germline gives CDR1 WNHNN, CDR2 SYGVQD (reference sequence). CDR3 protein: CASSPRLGRETQYF. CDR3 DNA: TGCGCCAGCAGCCCAAGACTAGGACGGGAGACCCAGTACTTC.

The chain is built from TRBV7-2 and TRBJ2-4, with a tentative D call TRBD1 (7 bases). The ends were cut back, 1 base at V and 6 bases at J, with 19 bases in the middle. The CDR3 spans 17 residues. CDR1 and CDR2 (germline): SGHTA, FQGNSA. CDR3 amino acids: CASSLERGQRVGNIQYF. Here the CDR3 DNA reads TGTGCCAGCAGCTTAGAGAGGGGACAGCGGGTCGGAAACATTCAGTACTTC.

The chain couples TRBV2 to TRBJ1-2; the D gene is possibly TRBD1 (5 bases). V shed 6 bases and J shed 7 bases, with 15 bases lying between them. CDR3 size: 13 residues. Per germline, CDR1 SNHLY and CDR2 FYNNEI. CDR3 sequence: CASRGDGVSGYTF. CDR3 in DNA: TGTGCCAGCAGAGGGGATGGGGTCTCTGGCTACACCTTC.

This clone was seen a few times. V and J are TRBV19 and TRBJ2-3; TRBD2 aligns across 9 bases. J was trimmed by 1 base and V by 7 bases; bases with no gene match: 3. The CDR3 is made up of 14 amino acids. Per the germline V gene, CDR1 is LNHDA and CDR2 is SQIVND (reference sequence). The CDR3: CASKASGGTDTQYF. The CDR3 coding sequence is TGTGCCAGTAAAGCTAGCGGGGGCACAGATACGCAGTATTTT.

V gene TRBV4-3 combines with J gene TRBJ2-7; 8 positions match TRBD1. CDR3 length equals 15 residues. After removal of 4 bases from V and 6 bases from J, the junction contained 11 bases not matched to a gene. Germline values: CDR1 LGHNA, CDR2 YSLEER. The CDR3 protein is CASSPSRQGAIEQYF. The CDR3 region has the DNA TGCGCCAGCAGCCCGAGCCGGCAGGGGGCTATCGAGCAGTACTTC.

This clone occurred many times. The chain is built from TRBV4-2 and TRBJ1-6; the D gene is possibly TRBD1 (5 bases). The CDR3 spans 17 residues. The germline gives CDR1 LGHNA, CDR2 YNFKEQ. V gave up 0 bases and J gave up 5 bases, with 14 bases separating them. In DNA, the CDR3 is TGTGCCAGCAGCCAAGAGGGGGGGAAAGCGAATAATTCACCCCTCCACTTT. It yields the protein CASSQEGGKANNSPLHF.

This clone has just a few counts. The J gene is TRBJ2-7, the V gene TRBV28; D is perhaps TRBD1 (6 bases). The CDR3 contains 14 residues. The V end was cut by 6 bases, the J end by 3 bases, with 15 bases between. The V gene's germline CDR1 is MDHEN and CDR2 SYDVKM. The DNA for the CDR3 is TGTGCCAGCAGGGGAACCACAGGGAACTACGAGCAGTACTTC. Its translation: CASRGTTGNYEQYF. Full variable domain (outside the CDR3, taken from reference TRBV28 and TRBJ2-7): DVKVTQSSRYLVKRTGEKVFLECVQDMDHENMFWYRQDPGLGLRLIYFSYDVKMKEKGDIPEGYSVSREKKERFSLILESASTNQTSMYLCASRGTTGNYEQYFGPGTRLTVT.

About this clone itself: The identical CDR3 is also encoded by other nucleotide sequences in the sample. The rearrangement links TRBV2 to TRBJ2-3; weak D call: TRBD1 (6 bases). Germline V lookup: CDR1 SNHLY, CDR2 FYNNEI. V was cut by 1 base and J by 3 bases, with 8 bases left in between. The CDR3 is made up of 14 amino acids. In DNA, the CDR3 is TGTGCCAGCAGTGAAGGAGGGGGAACAGATACGCAGTATTTT. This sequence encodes CASSEGGGTDTQYF. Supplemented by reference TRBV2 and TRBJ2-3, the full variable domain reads EPEVTQTPSHQVTQMGQEVILRCVPISNHLYFYWYRQILGQKVEFLVSFYNNEISEKSEIFDDQFSVERPDGSNFTLKIRSTKLEDSAMYFCASSEGGGTDTQYFGPGTRLTVL.

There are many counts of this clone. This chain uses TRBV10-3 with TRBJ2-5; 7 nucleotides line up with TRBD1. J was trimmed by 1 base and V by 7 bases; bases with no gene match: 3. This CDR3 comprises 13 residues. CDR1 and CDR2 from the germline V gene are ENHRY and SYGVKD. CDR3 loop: CAIMGQSQETQYF. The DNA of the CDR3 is TGTGCCATCATGGGACAGAGCCAAGAGACCCAGTACTTC.